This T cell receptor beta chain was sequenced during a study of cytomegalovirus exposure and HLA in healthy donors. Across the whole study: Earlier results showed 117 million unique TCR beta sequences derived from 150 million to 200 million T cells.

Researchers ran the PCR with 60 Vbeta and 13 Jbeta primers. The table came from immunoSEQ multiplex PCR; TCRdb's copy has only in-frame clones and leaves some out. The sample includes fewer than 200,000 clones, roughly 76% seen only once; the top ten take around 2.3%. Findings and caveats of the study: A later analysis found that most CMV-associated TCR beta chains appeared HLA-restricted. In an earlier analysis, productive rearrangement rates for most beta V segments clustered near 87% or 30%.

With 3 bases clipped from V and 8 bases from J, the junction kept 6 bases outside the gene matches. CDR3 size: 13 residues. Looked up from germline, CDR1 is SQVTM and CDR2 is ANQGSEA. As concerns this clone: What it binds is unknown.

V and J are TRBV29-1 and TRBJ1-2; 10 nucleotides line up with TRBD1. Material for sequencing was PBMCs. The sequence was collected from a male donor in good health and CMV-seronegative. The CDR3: CSVDRQGADGYTF. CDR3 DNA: TGCAGCGTTGATCGACAGGGGGCTGACGGCTACACCTTC.